The present T cell receptor (beta chain) was sequenced within a study of shared clonotypes between healthy human individuals (TCRdb year 2020). About the investigation overall: A couple of women and three men aged 18 to 49 years were included in the cohort. Between about 0.9 and 10 billion PBMCs per donor were obtained by leukapheresis. To estimate repertoire size and how much clonotypes are shared between individuals, the study performed deep sequencing of blood TCR repertoires from a few healthy adults. For each donor, three plates each were used for CD4 naive and CD4 memory, two plates were used for CD8 naive, and one plate was used for CD8 memory. To increase sequencing depth and limit assay-specific biases, different laboratories used diverse techniques to prepare libraries and sequence TCR repertoires. Study-level results and caveats: Based on pairwise subsampling, the degree of clonotype sharing among donors was expected to be affected by sequencing depth. Rarefaction of sorted-subset datasets indicated incomplete sequencing despite the large sequencing depth. Naive subsets generally had larger estimated clonotype richness than memory subsets did. The small number of donors limited the genetic and exposure-history diversity represented. About 4.5% of naive CD4, around 4% of naive CD8, approximately 2% of memory CD4, and approximately 0.39% of memory CD8 clonotypes were shared across several donors. Only blood was sampled, and tissue TCR repertoires likely differ from those in blood. Clonotypes shared by all four sorted-subset donors showed higher generation probabilities than non-shared clonotypes.

V has 0 bases trimmed and J has 5 bases trimmed; junction bases matching no gene number 7. Counted from cysteine to phenylalanine, this CDR3 has 16 amino acids. Of all the DNA, just the CDR3 is kept, 48 bases in frame from base 1. As encoded in the germline V gene, CDR1 is MNHNS while CDR2 is SASEGT. On this clone itself: Its antigen specificity is not known. Base qualities are not provided; no much larger clone lies one nucleotide away.

CD8 naive samples consisted of CD45RO-negative cells that were positively selected for CCR7, yielding a CD45RA+CCR7+ population without TemRA cells. The donors were healthy, HIV-negative adults who had no recently reported acute infections or vaccinations. Every donor was a Caucasian adult residing in Nashville, Tennessee, USA. After blood collection by leukapheresis, PBMCs were isolated using Ficoll-Histopaque density gradient centrifugation and then cryopreserved in the vapor phase of liquid nitrogen. Analytical flow cytometry was used to check the purity and quantity of every magnetically sorted T cell population. From each sorted fraction, genomic DNA was isolated and quantified by UV absorbance on a Nanodrop 2000c. TCR CDR3 regions were amplified from genomic DNA by multiplex PCR using the deep immunoSEQ assay. Extracted genomic DNA from each cell subset was spread evenly across all wells of several immunoSEQ 96-well plates, with each plate serving as a replicate. For sorted subsets, 150 to 250 ng of genomic DNA, equivalent to about 30,000 T cell genomes, went into each replicate PCR. The purified libraries were quantified using a Qubit 3.0 fluorometer, sized with a Bioanalyzer 2100, and then quantified again using the KAPA Library Quantification kit. A separate single-read 150-cycle Illumina NextSeq 550 flow cell was used to sequence each immunoSEQ 96-well plate. In the authors' own workflow: Because the immunoSEQ output included only junctional sequences and no quality scores, the filtering could not be the same as the filtering used for full-length reads. To assign V/J genes and CDR3, sequences were annotated using PyIR, a Python wrapper for IgBLAST v1.9, with IMGT germline references. Reads with weak V/J assignments (E-value above 1e-6), missing CDR3, stop codons, out-of-frame junctions, or ambiguous translated residues were removed. V3J clonotypes were defined as sequences sharing an identical inferred V gene, J gene, and CDR3 amino acid sequence. To compute the percentage overlap between repertoires, the number of shared unique clonotypes was divided by the size of the smaller repertoire. Repertoire richness was assessed with RTK rarefaction, the Chao1 estimator, and Recon v2.1 estimates of unobserved clonotypes. For all TCRbeta clonotypes obtained by the gDNA method from a handful of donors, generation probabilities were computed with OLGA. Here the immuneACCESS table is served through TCRdb, limited to in-frame sequences with V and J called. Missing clones are a known gap in these copies; in checked studies unresolved V genes cover under half, and the rest lacks a known reason. V and J calls and clone size are copied from that table; D and trimming were computed from the DNA. Here the sample has approximately 1.9 million clones; around 93% occur a single time. 1.5% to 2% of the sample rests with the top ten.

The sequence was collected from a man between 18 and 29 years old in good health. Some clones in this sample may be carry-over from other donors' samples. The V gene is TRBV6-1 and the J gene is TRBJ1-1, with 9 bases matching TRBD1. Sequenced input: naive CD8+ T cells from PBMCs. The label giving this sample's cell subset or site can be read as: CD45RA+CCR7+. The CDR3 in this case is CASSEALGTGKTEAFF. The sequenced DNA is TGTGCCAGCAGTGAAGCGTTGGGGACAGGGAAAACTGAAGCTTTCTTT.